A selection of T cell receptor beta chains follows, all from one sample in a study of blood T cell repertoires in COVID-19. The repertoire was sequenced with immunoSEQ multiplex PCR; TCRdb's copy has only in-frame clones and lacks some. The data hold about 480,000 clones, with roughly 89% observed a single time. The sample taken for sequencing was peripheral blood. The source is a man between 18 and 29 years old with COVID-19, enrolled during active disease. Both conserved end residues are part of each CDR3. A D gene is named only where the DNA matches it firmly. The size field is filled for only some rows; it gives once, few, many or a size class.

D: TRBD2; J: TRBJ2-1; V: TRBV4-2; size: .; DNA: TGTGCCAGCAGCCATACGGGACTAGCGATCAATGAGCAGTTCTTC; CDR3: CASSHTGLAINEQFF
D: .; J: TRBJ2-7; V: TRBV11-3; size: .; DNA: TGTGCCAGCAGCTTAGGAGCCCCGGGATATCAGTACTTC; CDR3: CASSLGAPGYQYF
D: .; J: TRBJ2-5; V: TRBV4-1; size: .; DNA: TGCGCCAGCAGCCGTCAGGGCGCGGAGACCCAGTACTTC; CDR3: CASSRQGAETQYF
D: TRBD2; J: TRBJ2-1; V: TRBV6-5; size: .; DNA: TGTGCCAGCAGCACCGGGACTATTTCTGAGCAGTTCTTC; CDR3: CASSTGTISEQFF
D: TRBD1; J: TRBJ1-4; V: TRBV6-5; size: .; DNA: TGTGCCAGCAGGAGGACAGGGAATGAAAAACTGTTTTTT; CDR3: CASRRTGNEKLFF
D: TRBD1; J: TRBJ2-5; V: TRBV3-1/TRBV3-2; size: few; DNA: TGTGCCAGCAGCCCGAGGACAGGGGAAGAGACCCAGTACTTC; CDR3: CASSPRTGEETQYF
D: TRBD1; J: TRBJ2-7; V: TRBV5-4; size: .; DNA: TGTGCCAGCAGCTGGGGGAAGGGGGCGGAGGAGCAGTACTTC; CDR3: CASSWGKGAEEQYF
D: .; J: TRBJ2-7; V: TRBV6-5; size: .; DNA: TGTGCCAGCAGCTACGGACAGAGCCTGGGTGGCGAGCAGTACTTC; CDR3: CASSYGQSLGGEQYF
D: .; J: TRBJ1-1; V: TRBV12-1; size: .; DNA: TGTGCCAGCAGCTCGAGAGGCTATAAGTCCGTGGCTTTCTTT; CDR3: CASSSRGYKSVAFF
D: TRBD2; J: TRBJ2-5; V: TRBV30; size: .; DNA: TGTGCCTGGAGTGTGGCGGGAGGGCAAGAGACCCAGTACTTC; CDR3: CAWSVAGGQETQYF
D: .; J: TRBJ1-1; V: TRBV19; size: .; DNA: TGTGCCAGTAGTATCAGCCACGGGAATGAAGCTTTCTTT; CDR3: CASSISHGNEAFF
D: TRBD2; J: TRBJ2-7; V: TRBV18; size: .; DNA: TGTGCCAGCTCACCGGACGCGGGGGGAACTTACGAGCAGTACTTC; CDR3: CASSPDAGGTYEQYF
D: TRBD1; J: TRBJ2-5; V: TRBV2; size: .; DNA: TGTGCCAGCAGCGATCAGGGGGCGGCGGGCTTAGAGACCCAGTACTTC; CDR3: CASSDQGAAGLETQYF
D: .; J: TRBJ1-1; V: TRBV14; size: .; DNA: TGTGCCAGCAGCCGTGTGCTAGGGAACACTGAAGCTTTCTTT; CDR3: CASSRVLGNTEAFF